This TCR beta chain was documented in a study of shared clonotypes between healthy human individuals. Using immunoSEQ multiplex PCR, the repertoire was profiled, and TCRdb retains in-frame clones only, with some absent. In the table there are about 1,800,000 clones, about 95% of which are singletons. Positive CCR7 selection of CD45RO-negative cells yielded the naive CD8 cells, and terminally differentiated effector memory CD45RA+ cells were excluded. From germline, CDR1 is MDHEN and CDR2 SYDVKM. The CDR3 contains 15 residues. With 1 base removed from V and 12 bases from J, the gap between germline ends came to 21 bases.

The TCR comes from a man between 18 and 35 years old in good health. The rearrangement joins TRBV28 to TRBJ1-1; no definite D call. Sequences were obtained from naive CD8+ T cells sorted from blood. This CDR3 reads CASSLSRTGPSVSFF. The CDR3 DNA is TGTGCCAGCAGTTTATCGAGGACGGGCCCCTCAGTCTCTTTCTTT.